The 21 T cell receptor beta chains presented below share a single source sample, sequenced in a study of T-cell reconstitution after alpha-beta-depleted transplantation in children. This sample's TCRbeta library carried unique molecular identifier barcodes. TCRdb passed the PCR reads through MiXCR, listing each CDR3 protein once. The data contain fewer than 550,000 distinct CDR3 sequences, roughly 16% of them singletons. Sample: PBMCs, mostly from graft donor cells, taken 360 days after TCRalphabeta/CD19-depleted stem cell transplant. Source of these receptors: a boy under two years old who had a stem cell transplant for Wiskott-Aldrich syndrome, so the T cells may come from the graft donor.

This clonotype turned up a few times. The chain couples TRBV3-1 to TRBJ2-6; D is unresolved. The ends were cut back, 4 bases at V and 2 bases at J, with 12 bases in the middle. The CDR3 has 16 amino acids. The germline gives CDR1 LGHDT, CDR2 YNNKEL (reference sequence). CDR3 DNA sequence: TGTGCCAGCAGCCCCGGCCTCTGGCCTGGGGCCAACGTCCTGACTTTC. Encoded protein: CASSPGLWPGANVLTF.

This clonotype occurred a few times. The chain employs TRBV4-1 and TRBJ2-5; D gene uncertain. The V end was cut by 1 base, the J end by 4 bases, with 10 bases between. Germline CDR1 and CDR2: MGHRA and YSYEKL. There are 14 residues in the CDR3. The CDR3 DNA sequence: TGCGCCAGCAGCCAAGGAATGCTGCGAGAGACCCAGTACTTC. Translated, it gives CASSQGMLRETQYF.

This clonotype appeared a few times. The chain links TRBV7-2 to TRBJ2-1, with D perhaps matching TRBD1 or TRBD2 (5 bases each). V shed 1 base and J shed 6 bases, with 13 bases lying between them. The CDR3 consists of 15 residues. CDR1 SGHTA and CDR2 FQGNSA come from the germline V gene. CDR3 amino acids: CASSLERQGPNEQFF. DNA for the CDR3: TGTGCCAGCAGCTTAGAGCGTCAGGGACCCAATGAGCAGTTCTTC.

For the CDR3, the DNA is TGTGCCAGCAGTTTCCACATATCTTACGAGCAGTACTTC. This gives the protein CASSFHISYEQYF. The rearrangement links TRBV12-3 or TRBV12-4 to TRBJ2-7; no reliable D call. Trimming pared 3 bases from V and 4 bases from J, leaving 10 bases between. This CDR3 contains 13 residues.

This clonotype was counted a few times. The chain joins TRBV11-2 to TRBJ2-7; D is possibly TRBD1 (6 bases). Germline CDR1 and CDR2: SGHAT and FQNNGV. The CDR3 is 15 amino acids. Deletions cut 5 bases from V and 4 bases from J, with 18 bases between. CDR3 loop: CASSRRYREVYEQYF. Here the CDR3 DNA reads TGTGCCAGCAGCAGAAGGTACAGGGAAGTATACGAGCAGTACTTC.

The CDR3 nucleotides are TGCAGTGCTAGAGCTCCTACTTGGGGACCCTACGAGCAGTACTTC. Translation gives CSARAPTWGPYEQYF. The chain links TRBV20-1 to TRBJ2-7, with D perhaps TRBD1 or TRBD2 (5 bases each). The germline V gene encodes CDR1 DFQATT and CDR2 SNEGSKA (reference sequence). There are 15 residues in the CDR3. Trimming removed 1 base at V and 2 bases at J, with 15 bases between.

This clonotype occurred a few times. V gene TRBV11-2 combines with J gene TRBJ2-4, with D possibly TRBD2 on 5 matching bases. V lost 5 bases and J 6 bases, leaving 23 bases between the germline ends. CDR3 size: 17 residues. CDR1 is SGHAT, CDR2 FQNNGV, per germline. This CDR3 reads CASSRYDRLEGVNIQYF. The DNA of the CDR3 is TGTGCCAGCAGCCGCTATGACCGTCTTGAGGGTGTAAACATTCAGTACTTC.

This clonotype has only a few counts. CDR3 sequence: CASSPFGGRESYEQYF. The CDR3 bases are TGCGCCAGCAGCCCGTTTGGGGGCAGGGAATCCTACGAGCAGTACTTC. The chain is built from TRBV4-3 and TRBJ2-7; weak D call: TRBD1 (6 bases). Deletions cut 4 bases from V and 1 base from J, with 17 bases between. The CDR3 runs to 16 residues. Germline-derived CDR1 and CDR2 are LGHNA and YSLEER.

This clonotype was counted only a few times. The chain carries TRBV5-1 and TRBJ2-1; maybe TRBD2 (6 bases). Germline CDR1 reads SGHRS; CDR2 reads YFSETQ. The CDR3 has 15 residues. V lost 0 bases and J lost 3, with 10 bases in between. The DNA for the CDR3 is TGCGCCAGCAGCTTGGCCCAGGGAGGCTACAATGAGCAGTTCTTC. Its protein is CASSLAQGGYNEQFF.

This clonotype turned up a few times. In DNA, the CDR3 is TGCAGCGTTACTATTGGTGGAAAGACCCAGTACTTC. Its protein product is CSVTIGGKTQYF. The V call is TRBV29-1, the J call TRBJ2-5; unclear D gene. This CDR3 region has 12 residues. The ends were cut back, 5 bases at V and 6 bases at J, with 13 bases in the middle. Germline V gives CDR1 SQVTM, CDR2 ANQGSEA. The whole variable domain, remainder taken from reference TRBV29-1 and TRBJ2-5, is SAVISQKPSRDICQRGTSLTIQCQVDSQVTMMFWYRQQPGQSLTLIATANQGSEATYESGFVIDKFPISRPNLTFSTLTVSNMSPEDSSIYLCSVTIGGKTQYFGPGTRLLVL.

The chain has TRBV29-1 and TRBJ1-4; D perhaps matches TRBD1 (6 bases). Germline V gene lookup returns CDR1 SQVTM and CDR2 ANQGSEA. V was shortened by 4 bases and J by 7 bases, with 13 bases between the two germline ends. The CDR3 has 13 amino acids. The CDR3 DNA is TGCAGCGTTGGGACAAGGGGGGGTGAAAAACTGTTTTTT. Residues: CSVGTRGGEKLFF.

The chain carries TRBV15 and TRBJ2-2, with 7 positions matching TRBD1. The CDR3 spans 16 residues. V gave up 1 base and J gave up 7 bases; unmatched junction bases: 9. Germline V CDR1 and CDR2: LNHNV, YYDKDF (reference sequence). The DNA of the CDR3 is TGTGCCACCAGCAGAGCCCGACAGGGACGACGCGGGGAGCTGTTTTTT. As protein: CATSRARQGRRGELFF.

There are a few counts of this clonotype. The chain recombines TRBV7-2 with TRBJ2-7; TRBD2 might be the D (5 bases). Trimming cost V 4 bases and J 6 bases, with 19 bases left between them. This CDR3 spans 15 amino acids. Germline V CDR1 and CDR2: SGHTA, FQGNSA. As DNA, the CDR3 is TGTGCCAGCAGCTCCGGAGGCCGCCCTGGAAGCGAGCAGTACTTC. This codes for CASSSGGRPGSEQYF.

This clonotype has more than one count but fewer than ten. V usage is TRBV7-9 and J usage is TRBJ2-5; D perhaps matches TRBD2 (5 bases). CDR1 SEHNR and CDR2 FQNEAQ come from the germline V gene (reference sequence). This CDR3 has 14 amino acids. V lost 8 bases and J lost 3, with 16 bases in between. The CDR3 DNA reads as TGTGCCAGCGACCTGGAGGTCGGGAAAGAGACCCAGTACTTC. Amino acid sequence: CASDLEVGKETQYF.

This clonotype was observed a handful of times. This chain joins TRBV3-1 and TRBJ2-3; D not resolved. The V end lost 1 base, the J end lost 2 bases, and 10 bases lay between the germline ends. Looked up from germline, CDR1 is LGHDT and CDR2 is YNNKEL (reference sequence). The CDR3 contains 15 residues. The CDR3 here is CASSQVAPDTDTQYF. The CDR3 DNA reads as TGTGCCAGCAGCCAAGTCGCACCCGACACAGATACGCAGTATTTT.

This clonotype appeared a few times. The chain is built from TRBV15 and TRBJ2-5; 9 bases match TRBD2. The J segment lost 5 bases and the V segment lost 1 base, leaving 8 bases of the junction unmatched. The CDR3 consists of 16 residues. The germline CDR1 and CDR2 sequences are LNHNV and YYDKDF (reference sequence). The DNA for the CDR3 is TGTGCCACCAGCAGAGTAAAGGCGGGGGGGCAGGAGACCCAGTACTTC. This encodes CATSRVKAGGQETQYF.

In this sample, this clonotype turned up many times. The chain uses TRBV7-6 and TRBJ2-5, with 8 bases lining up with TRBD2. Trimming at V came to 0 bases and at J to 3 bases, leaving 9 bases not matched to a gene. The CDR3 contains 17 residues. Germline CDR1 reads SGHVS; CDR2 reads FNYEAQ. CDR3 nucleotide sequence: TGTGCCAGCAGCTTAGCGCTGGGCGGGGGGTTCGAAGAGACCCAGTACTTC. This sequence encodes CASSLALGGGFEETQYF. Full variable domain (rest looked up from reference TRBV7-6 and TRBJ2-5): GAGVSQSPRYKVTKRGQDVALRCDPISGHVSLYWYRQALGQGPEFLTYFNYEAQQDKSGLPNDRFSAERPEGSISTLTIQRTEQRDSAMYRCASSLALGGGFEETQYFGPGTRLLVL.

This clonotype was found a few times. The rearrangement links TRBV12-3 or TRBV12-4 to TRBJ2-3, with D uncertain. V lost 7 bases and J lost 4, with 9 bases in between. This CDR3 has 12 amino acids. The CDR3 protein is CASTAWADTQYF. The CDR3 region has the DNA TGTGCCAGCACCGCTTGGGCAGATACGCAGTATTTT.

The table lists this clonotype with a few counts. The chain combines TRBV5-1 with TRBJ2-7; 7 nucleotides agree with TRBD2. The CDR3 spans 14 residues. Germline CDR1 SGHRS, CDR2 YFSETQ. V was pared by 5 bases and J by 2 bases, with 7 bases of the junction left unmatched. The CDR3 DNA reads TGCGCCAGCAGGCCTCGGGAGGCCACCTACGAGCAGTACTTC. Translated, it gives CASRPREATYEQYF.

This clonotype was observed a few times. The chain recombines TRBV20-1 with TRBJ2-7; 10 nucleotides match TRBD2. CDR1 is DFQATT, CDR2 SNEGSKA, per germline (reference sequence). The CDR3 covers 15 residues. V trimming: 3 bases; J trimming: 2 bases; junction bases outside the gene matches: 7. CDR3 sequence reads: CSARQRGGPPYEQYF. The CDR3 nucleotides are TGCAGTGCTAGGCAGCGGGGGGGCCCCCCCTACGAGCAGTACTTC.

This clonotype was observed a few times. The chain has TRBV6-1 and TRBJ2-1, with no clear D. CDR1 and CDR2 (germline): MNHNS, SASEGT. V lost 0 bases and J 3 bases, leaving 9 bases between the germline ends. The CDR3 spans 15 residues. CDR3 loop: CASSEASLLYNEQFF. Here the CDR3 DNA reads TGTGCCAGCAGTGAAGCAAGCCTTCTCTACAATGAGCAGTTCTTC.